The 21 T cell receptor beta chains reported below all come from one sample, sequenced in a study of CD8+CD57+ T cells in acquired aplastic anemia. The template used for profiling TCR beta VDJ and CDR3 was genomic DNA. TCRdb fed the reads into MiXCR, producing one record per CDR3 protein. The table has about 200,000 distinct CDR3 sequences, more than 55% seen once; the top ten hold around 60%. Patients included in sequencing had previously demonstrated CD8+CD57+ cell expansion by flow cytometry. Sequences were obtained from sorted CD4+, CD8+, or CD8+CD57+ T cells (not recorded which) from PBMCs. The receptors originated from a human donor with aplastic anemia.

This clonotype showed up many times. The chain joins TRBV9 to TRBJ2-5; D ambiguous. Germline CDR1 SGDLS, CDR2 YYNGEE. The ends were cut back, 6 bases at V and 5 bases at J, with 20 bases in the middle. This CDR3 contains 15 residues. CDR3 region: CASTSRGSERETQYF. CDR3 DNA sequence: TGTGCCAGCACCTCGAGAGGCTCCGAAAGGGAGACCCAGTACTTC.

J is TRBJ2-1 and V is TRBV6-6; D is perhaps TRBD2 (6 bases). Germline-derived CDR1 and CDR2 are MNHNY and SVGAGI (reference sequence). V gave up 10 bases and J gave up 8 bases, with 21 bases separating them. The CDR3 consists of 14 residues. CDR3 DNA sequence: TGTGCCACCGGGGACTGGGCGGCTAGCGATGAGCAGTTCTTC. Its protein is CATGDWAASDEQFF.

This chain links TRBV11-2 with TRBJ2-1, with D tentatively TRBD2 (5 bases). The V gene lost 2 bases and the J gene lost 13 bases, with 12 bases spanning the gap. CDR1 is SGHAT and CDR2 is FQNNGV in the germline V gene. CDR3 length: 12 residues. The CDR3 DNA is TGTGCCAGCAGCTTAAGTCAACGGACTCAGTTCTTC. Protein: CASSLSQRTQFF.

The chain combines TRBV7-3 with TRBJ2-2, with 7 bases lining up with TRBD2. Losses at the gene ends were 6 bases for V and 5 bases for J; bases not matched to a gene: 6. Germline CDR1 is SGHTA and CDR2 is FQGTGA. CDR3 size: 14 residues. The CDR3 coding sequence is TGTGCCAGCAGGGGGGGGGAGGGAACCGGGGAGCTGTTTTTT. Translated: CASRGGEGTGELFF.

CDR3: CSARDRRDYEQFF. CDR3 DNA sequence: TGCAGTGCTAGAGATCGGAGAGACTACGAGCAGTTCTTC. This chain uses TRBV20-1 with TRBJ2-1; TRBD2 might be the D (5 bases). CDR1 is DFQATT, CDR2 SNEGSKA, per germline (reference sequence). This CDR3 is 13 amino acids long. V gave up 0 bases and J gave up 10 bases, with 13 bases separating them.

The V call is TRBV19, the J call TRBJ2-2; 7 bases match TRBD1. The CDR3 is made up of 16 amino acids. CDR1 is LNHDA and CDR2 is SQIVND in the germline V gene (reference sequence). The V segment lost 6 bases and the J segment 6 bases; nucleotides outside the gene matches: 13. The CDR3, as DNA: TGTGCCAGTAGGAACAGGGGTCGAAAGGGGGCCGGGGAGCTGTTTTTT. This translates into CASRNRGRKGAGELFF.

The chain joins TRBV7-9 to TRBJ1-2; 9 bases are shared with TRBD1. This CDR3 spans 14 amino acids. V was pared by 5 bases and J by 5 bases, with 6 bases of the junction left unmatched. Per germline, CDR1 SEHNR and CDR2 FQNEAQ (reference sequence). CDR3 DNA sequence: TGTGCCAGCAGCCAGCCACAGGGGGCGTATGGCTACACCTTC. Translating gives CASSQPQGAYGYTF.

This clonotype occurred many times. The V call is TRBV20-1, the J call TRBJ2-7; either TRBD1 or TRBD2 may fit D (5 bases each). The V end was cut by 3 bases, the J end by 1 base, with 13 bases between. Germline V gene data show CDR1 as DFQATT and CDR2 as SNEGSKA (reference sequence). The CDR3 covers 14 residues. In DNA, the CDR3 is TGCAGTGCTAGCGAGGGGTATGGTTCCTACGAGCAGTACTTC. Translation: CSASEGYGSYEQYF.

The chain couples TRBV20-1 to TRBJ2-7, with D unclear. With 2 bases removed from V and 4 bases from J, the gap between germline ends came to 15 bases. This CDR3 is 14 amino acids long. Germline V gene lookup returns CDR1 DFQATT and CDR2 SNEGSKA (reference sequence). CDR3 residues: CSARWDPAPYEQYF. The CDR3, as DNA: TGCAGTGCTAGATGGGATCCCGCCCCATACGAGCAGTACTTC.

The chain uses TRBV28 and TRBJ1-1; no definite D call. Germline V gene sequence: CDR1 MDHEN, CDR2 SYDVKM. The V end was cut by 10 bases, the J end by 6 bases, with 18 bases between. The CDR3 runs 13 residues. The CDR3 reads CATHPRRTPEAFF. In DNA form, the CDR3 reads TGTGCCACTCACCCTCGGCGGACTCCTGAAGCTTTCTTT.

The genes are TRBV7-6 and TRBJ2-7, with 7 nucleotides matching TRBD1. CDR1 SGHVS and CDR2 FNYEAQ come from the germline V gene. The CDR3 sequence is 16 residues long. The J segment lost 1 base and the V segment lost 5 bases, leaving 11 bases of the junction unmatched. As DNA, the CDR3 is TGTGCCAGCAGCCAAGACAGGGACAAGCGGTCCTACGAGCAGTACTTC. Amino acids: CASSQDRDKRSYEQYF.

This clonotype was picked up a small number of times. The V call is TRBV10-3, the J call TRBJ2-1; D assignment may be TRBD1 or TRBD2 (6 bases each). The germline V gene has CDR1 ENHRY and CDR2 SYGVKD. Trimming shortened V by 5 bases and J by 3 bases, and 23 bases separated the two germline ends. The CDR3 runs to 18 residues. The CDR3 spells CAISTDRRLGVGYNEQFF. In nucleotides, the CDR3 is TGTGCCATCAGTACCGACAGGAGACTAGGGGTGGGCTACAATGAGCAGTTCTTC.

V and J are TRBV20-1 and TRBJ2-1; TRBD2 matches at 8 bases. V was pared by 3 bases and J by 3 bases, with 7 bases of the junction left unmatched. CDR3 size: 15 residues. Germline V gives CDR1 DFQATT, CDR2 SNEGSKA (reference sequence). CDR3 bases: TGCAGTGCTAGTCGGGCTAGCGGGCTCTACAATGAGCAGTTCTTC. Its translation: CSASRASGLYNEQFF.

The chain is built from TRBV7-2 and TRBJ1-1; 7 positions agree with TRBD1. Germline CDR1 is SGHTA and CDR2 is FQGNSA. This CDR3 has 16 amino acids. The trim removed 0 bases at V and 0 bases at J, leaving 4 bases unmatched. CDR3 loop: CASSLASGGLNTEAFF. CDR3 DNA sequence: TGTGCCAGCAGCTTAGCCTCAGGGGGACTGAACACTGAAGCTTTCTTT.

The chain carries TRBV7-3 and TRBJ2-3; TRBD2 aligns across 15 bases. J was trimmed by 6 bases and V by 6 bases; bases with no gene match: 7. This CDR3 comprises 16 residues. Germline V gene sequence: CDR1 SGHTA, CDR2 FQGTGA. The CDR3 reads CASSRTSGGERDTQYF. CDR3 DNA: TGTGCCAGCAGTCGGACTAGCGGGGGGGAGAGGGATACGCAGTATTTT. The full variable domain, in which reference TRBV7-3 and TRBJ2-3 provide the parts outside the CDR3, is GAGVSQTPSNKVTEKGKYVELRCDPISGHTALYWYRQSLGQGPEFLIYFQGTGAADDSGLPNDRFFAVRPEGSVSTLKIQRTERGDSAVYLCASSRTSGGERDTQYFGPGTRLTVL.

The chain combines TRBV2 with TRBJ2-7; no definite D call. This CDR3 spans 14 amino acids. CDR1 and CDR2 from the germline V gene are SNHLY and FYNNEI. Between the trimmed V and J ends, which lost 0 bases and 4 bases, there was a span of 10 bases. The CDR3 region is CASSEASPGYEQYF. Here the CDR3 DNA reads TGTGCCAGCAGTGAAGCATCCCCCGGATACGAGCAGTACTTC.

The rearrangement uses TRBV25-1 and TRBJ2-3; 7 bases match TRBD1. The CDR3 length is 14 residues. The trim removed 3 bases at V and 4 bases at J, leaving 4 bases unmatched. The germline V gene encodes CDR1 MGHDK and CDR2 SYGVNS. The CDR3 DNA sequence: TGTGCCAGCAGTGAGGGACAGAACCCAGATACGCAGTATTTT. It yields the protein CASSEGQNPDTQYF.

The table lists this clonotype with a few counts. The V call is TRBV10-1, the J call TRBJ2-3; unclear D gene. V was trimmed by 2 bases and J by 5 bases, leaving 11 bases between them. CDR1 is WNHNN and CDR2 is SYGVQD in the germline V gene (reference sequence). This CDR3 contains 14 residues. The DNA of the CDR3 is TGCGCCAGCAGTGAGACGTGGACCCGAGATACGCAGTATTTT. This gives the protein CASSETWTRDTQYF.

This chain links TRBV29-1 with TRBJ2-7, with D perhaps assigned TRBD1 or TRBD2 (5 bases each). The ends were cut back, 4 bases at V and 2 bases at J, with 15 bases in the middle. Germline CDR1 SQVTM, CDR2 ANQGSEA. The CDR3 has 14 amino acids. CDR3 in amino acids: CSVAGTVGAYEQYF. DNA for the CDR3: TGCAGCGTTGCGGGGACGGTGGGCGCCTACGAGCAGTACTTC.

The chain links TRBV5-6 to TRBJ2-1, with D maybe TRBD1 (6 bases). Trimming took 0 bases from V and 5 from J, leaving 15 bases between them. Per germline, CDR1 SGHDT and CDR2 YYEEEE. This CDR3 region has 16 residues. The CDR3 DNA is TGTGCCAGCAGCTTGGGGGACATCTGGCGGGACAATGAGCAGTTCTTC. This translates into CASSLGDIWRDNEQFF.

The V call is TRBV2, the J call TRBJ2-7; 7 bases match TRBD1. This CDR3 comprises 12 residues. Unmatched junction bases numbered 3, after V lost 5 bases and J lost 5 bases. CDR1 SNHLY and CDR2 FYNNEI come from the germline V gene. The CDR3 spells CASSTDRDEQYF. CDR3 nucleotide sequence: TGTGCCAGCAGTACCGACAGGGACGAGCAGTACTTC.